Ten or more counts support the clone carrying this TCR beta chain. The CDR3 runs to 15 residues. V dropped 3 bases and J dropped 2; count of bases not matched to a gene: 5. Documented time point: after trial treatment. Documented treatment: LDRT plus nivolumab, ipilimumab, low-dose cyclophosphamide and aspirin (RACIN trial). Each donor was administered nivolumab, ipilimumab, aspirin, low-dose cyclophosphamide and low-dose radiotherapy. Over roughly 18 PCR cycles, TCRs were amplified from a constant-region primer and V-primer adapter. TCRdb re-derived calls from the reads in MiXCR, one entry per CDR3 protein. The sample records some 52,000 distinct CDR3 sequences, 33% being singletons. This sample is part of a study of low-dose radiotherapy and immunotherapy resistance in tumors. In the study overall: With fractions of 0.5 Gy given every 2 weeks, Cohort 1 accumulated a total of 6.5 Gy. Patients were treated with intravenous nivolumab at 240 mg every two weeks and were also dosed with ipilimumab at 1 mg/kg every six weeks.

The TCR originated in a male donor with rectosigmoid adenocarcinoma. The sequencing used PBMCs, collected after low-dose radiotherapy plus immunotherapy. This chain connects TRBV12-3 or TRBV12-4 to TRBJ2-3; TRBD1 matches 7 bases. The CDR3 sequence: CASSLTGPPTDTQYF. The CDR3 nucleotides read TGTGCCAGCAGTTTGACAGGGCCACCCACAGATACGCAGTATTTT.